This TCR beta chain emerged from a study of technical replicates of blood from several donors. There are 17 residues in the CDR3. The germline V gene encodes CDR1 SGHRS and CDR2 YFSETQ. After removal of 4 bases from V and 1 base from J, the junction contained 12 bases not matched to a gene. The method was immunoSEQ multiplex PCR; TCRdb's version includes in-frame clones alone and lacks a portion of them. The data hold under 15,000 clones, with 90% to 95% observed a single time. The gene calls are TRBV5-1 and TRBJ2-3; 7 bases fit TRBD1. The source is a human donor in good health. Sequenced: PBMCs. The CDR3 bases are TGCGCCAGCAGCAATGGAAGGGGGCCTGTCGGCACAGATACGCAGTATTTT. It translates to CASSNGRGPVGTDTQYF.